Sequencing of this TCR beta chain was carried out in a study of read filtering for tumor transcriptome and immune sequencing. Overall study context: Transcriptome libraries were built from DNase-treated RNA.

Every patient had bone marrow sampled while the disease was active. Germline V lookup: CDR1 ENHRY, CDR2 SYGVKD. The germline V and J ends were trimmed by 2 bases and 7 bases, with 5 bases remaining between them. The CDR3 consists of 12 residues. From 300 to 450 ng of RNA, a library with molecular barcoded alpha/delta and beta/gamma adaptors was made. TCRdb passed the reads through MiXCR, listing each CDR3 protein once. The table records about 46,000 distinct CDR3 sequences, around 21% of them present only once. The chain combines TRBV10-3 with TRBJ2-2; D remains unclear. Sequenced material: a population of CD138-negative cells sorted from bone marrow. This TCR came from a donor aged 40 or over with multiple myeloma. CDR3 DNA: TGTGCCATCAGTGAGGTGGACGGGGAGCTGTTTTTT. Its protein is CAISEVDGELFF.